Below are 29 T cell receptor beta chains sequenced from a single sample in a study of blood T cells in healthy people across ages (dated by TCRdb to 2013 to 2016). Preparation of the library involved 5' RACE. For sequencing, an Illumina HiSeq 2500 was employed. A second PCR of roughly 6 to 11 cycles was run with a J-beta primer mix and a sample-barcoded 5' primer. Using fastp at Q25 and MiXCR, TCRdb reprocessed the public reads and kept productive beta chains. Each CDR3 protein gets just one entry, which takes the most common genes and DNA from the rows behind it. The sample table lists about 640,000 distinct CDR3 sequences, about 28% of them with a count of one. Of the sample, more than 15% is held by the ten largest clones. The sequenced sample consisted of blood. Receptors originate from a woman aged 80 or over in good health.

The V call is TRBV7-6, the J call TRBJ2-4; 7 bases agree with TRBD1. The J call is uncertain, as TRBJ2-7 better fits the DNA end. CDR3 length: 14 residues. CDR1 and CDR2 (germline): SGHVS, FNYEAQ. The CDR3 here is CASSSIADRSEQYF. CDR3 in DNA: TGTGCCAGCAGCTCCATTGCGGACAGGAGCGAGCAGTACTTC.

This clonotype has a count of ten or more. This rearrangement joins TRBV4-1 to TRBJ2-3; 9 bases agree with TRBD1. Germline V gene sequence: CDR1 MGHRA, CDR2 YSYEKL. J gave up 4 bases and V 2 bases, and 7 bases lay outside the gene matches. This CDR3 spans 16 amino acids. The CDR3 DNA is TGCGCCAGCAGCCAACCGGACAGGGGAATTGCAGATACGCAGTATTTT. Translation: CASSQPDRGIADTQYF.

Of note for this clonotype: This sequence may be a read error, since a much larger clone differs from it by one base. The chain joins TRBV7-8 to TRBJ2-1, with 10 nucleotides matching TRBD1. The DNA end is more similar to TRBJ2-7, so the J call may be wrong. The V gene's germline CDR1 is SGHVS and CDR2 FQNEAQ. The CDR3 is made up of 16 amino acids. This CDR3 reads CASTLRRGTGVNEQYF. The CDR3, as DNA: TGTGCCAGCACCTTGAGACGGGGGACAGGGGTCAATGAGCAGTACTTC.

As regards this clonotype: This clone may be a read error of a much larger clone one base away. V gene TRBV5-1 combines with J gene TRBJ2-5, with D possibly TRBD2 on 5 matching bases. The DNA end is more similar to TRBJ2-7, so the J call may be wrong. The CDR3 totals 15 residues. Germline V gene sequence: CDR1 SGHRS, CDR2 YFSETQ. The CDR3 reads CASSLAGIEFYEQYF. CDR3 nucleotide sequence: TGCGCCAGCAGCTTGGCCGGGATAGAGTTCTACGAGCAGTACTTC.

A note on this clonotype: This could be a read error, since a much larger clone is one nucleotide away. CDR3: CSALRANLNEQYF. Written as DNA, the CDR3 is TGCAGTGCTCTAAGGGCCAATCTCAATGAGCAGTACTTC. V is TRBV20-1 and J is TRBJ2-5; D is uncertain. The germline gives CDR1 DFQATT, CDR2 SNEGSKA (reference sequence). The V and J ends lost 5 bases and 11 bases respectively, with 21 bases between them. The length of the CDR3 is 13 residues.

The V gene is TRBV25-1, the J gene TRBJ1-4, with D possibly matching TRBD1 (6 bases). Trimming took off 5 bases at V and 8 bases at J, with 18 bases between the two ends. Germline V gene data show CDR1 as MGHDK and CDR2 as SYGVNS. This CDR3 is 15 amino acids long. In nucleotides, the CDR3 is TGTGCCAGCAGTTATCCCCGGGGACAACGGGAAAAACTGTTTTTT. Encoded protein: CASSYPRGQREKLFF.

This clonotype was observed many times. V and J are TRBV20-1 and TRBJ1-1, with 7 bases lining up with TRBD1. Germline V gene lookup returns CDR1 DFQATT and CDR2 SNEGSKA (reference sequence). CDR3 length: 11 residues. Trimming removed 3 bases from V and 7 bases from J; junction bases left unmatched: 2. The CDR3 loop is CSARGQLEAFF. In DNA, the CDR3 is TGCAGTGCTAGGGGACAGCTTGAAGCTTTCTTT.

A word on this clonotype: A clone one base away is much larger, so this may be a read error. CDR3 coding DNA: TGTGCCAGCAGCAGGCGGGGGAGGCGCAACGAGCAGTACTTC. Translation gives CASSRRGRRNEQYF. The V and J genes are TRBV12-3 or TRBV12-4 and TRBJ2-7; 7 bases agree with TRBD2. The CDR3 is made up of 14 amino acids. Trimming cost V 6 bases and J 5 bases; bases outside gene matches: 10.

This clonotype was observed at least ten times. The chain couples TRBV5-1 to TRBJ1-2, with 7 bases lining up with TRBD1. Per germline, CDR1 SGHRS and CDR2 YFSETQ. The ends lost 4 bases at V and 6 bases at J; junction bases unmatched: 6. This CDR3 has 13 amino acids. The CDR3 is CASSPGQPHGYTF. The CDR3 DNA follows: TGCGCCAGCAGCCCGGGACAGCCTCATGGCTACACCTTC.

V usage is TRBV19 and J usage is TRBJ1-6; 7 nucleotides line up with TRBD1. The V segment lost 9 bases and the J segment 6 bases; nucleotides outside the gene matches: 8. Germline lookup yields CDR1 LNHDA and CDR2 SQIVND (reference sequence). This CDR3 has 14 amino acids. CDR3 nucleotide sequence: TGTGCCAGCCAAGGGACAGTTGTTAATTCACCCCTCCACTTT. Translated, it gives CASQGTVVNSPLHF.

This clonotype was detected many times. CDR3 sequence: CASSLVEGSHEQYF. The CDR3 nucleotides read TGTGCCAGCAGCTTAGTAGAGGGCTCTCACGAGCAGTACTTC. The V gene is TRBV7-2, the J gene TRBJ2-7; D is perhaps TRBD2 (5 bases). Trimming cost V 1 base and J 5 bases, with 12 bases left between them. This CDR3 has 14 residues. Germline assignment: CDR1 SGHTA and CDR2 FQGNSA.

The CDR3 sequence is CASSRFLSGSGELFF. The DNA for the CDR3 is TGTGCCAGCAGCCGATTCCTTAGCGGTTCCGGGGAGCTGTTTTTT. The chain couples TRBV2 to TRBJ2-2; the D gene is possibly TRBD2 (6 bases). The CDR3 loop spans 15 amino acids. Trimming took off 6 bases at V and 6 bases at J, with 17 bases between the two ends. Germline CDR1 and CDR2: SNHLY and FYNNEI.

CDR3 bases: TGTGCCAGCAGCTCAGAGGACAATTGGTATGGCTACACCTTC. Translating it yields CASSSEDNWYGYTF. The chain combines TRBV7-9 with TRBJ1-2; D perhaps matches TRBD1 (5 bases). The CDR3 runs 14 residues. The germline V and J ends were trimmed by 4 bases and 5 bases, with 14 bases remaining between them. Germline values: CDR1 SEHNR, CDR2 FQNEAQ (reference sequence).

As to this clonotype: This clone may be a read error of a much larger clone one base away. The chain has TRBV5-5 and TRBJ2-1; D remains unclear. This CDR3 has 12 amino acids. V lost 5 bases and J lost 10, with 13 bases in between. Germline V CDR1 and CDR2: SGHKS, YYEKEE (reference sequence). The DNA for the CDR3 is TGTGCCAGCAGGGAAGGACGAGCGGAGCAGTTCTTC. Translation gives CASREGRAEQFF. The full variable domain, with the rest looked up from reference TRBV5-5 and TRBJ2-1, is DAGVTQSPTHLIKTRGQQVTLRCSPISGHKSVSWYQQVLGQGPQFIFQYYEKEERGRGNFPDRFSARQFPNYSSELNVNALLLGDSALYLCASREGRAEQFFGPGTRLTVL.

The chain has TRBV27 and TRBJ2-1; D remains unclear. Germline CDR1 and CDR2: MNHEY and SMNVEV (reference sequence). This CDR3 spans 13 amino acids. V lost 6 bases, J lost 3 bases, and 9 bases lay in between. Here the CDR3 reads CASRAPVYNEQFF. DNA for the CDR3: TGTGCCAGCAGAGCGCCGGTCTACAATGAGCAGTTCTTC.

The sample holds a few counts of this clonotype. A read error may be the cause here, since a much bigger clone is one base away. The CDR3 sequence: CASWAAGGGETQYF. CDR3 nucleotides: TGTGCCAGCTGGGCAGCAGGGGGGGGAGAGACCCAGTACTTC. The chain couples TRBV6-6 to TRBJ2-7; either TRBD1 or TRBD2 may fit D (7 bases each). Judging by the DNA end, TRBJ2-5 fits better; the J call may be wrong. CDR1 is MNHNY and CDR2 is SVGAGI in the germline V gene (reference sequence). The CDR3 extends over 14 amino acids.

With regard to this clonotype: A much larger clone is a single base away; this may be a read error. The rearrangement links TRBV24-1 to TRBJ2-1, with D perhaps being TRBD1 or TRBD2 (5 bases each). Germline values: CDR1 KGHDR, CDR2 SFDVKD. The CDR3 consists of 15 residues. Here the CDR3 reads CATGDPRTGADQQFF. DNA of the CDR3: TGTGCCACCGGTGACCCGCGGACCGGGGCGGACCAGCAGTTCTTC.

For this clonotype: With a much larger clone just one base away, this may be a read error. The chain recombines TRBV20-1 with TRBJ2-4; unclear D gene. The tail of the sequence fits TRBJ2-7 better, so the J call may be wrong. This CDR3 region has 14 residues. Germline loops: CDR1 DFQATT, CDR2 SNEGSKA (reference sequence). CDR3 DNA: TGCAGTGCTAGAGGTATTAGCAGGCTCCGCGAGCAGTACGTC. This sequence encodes CSARGISRLREQYV.

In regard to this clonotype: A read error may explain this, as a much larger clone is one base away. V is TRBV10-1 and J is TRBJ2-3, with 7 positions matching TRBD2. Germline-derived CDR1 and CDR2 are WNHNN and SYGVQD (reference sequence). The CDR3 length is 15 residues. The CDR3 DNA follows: TGCGCCAGCAGTGAGAAGCGGGGTAGCACAGGTACGCAGTATTTT. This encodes CASSEKRGSTGTQYF.

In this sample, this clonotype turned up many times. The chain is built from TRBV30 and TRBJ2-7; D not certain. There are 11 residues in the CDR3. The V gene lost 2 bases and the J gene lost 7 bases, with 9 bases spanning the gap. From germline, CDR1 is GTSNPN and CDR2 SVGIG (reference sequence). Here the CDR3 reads CAWSRSWEQYF. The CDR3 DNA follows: TGTGCCTGGAGTCGGTCCTGGGAGCAGTACTTC.

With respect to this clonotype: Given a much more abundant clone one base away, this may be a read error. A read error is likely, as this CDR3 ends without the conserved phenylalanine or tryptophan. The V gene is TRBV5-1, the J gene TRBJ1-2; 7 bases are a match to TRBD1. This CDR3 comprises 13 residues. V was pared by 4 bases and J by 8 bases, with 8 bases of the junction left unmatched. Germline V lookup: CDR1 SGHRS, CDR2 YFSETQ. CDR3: CASSDDRVGGYTC. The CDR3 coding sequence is TGCGCCAGCAGCGATGACAGGGTCGGGGGCTACACCTGC.

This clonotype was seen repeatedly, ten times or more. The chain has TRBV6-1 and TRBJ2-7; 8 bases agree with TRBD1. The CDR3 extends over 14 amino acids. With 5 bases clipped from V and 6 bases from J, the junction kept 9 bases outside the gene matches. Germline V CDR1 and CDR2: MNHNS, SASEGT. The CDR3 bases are TGTGCCAGCAGTCCAAATACAGACAGGGGCGAGCAGTACTTC. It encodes CASSPNTDRGEQYF.

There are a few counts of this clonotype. CDR3 amino acids: CSAPLREQYF. The CDR3 coding sequence is TGCAGTGCTCCCCTACGCGAGCAGTACTTC. The chain has TRBV20-1 and TRBJ2-7; D not resolved. The V and J ends lost 5 bases and 6 bases respectively, with 8 bases between them. This CDR3 has 10 residues. Germline loops: CDR1 DFQATT, CDR2 SNEGSKA (reference sequence).

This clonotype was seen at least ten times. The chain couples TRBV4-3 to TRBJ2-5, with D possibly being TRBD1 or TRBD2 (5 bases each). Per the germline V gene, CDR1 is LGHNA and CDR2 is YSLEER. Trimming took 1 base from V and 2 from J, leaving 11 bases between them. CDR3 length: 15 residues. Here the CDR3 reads CASSQGPGAQETQYF. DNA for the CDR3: TGCGCCAGCAGCCAAGGACCCGGGGCGCAAGAGACCCAGTACTTC.

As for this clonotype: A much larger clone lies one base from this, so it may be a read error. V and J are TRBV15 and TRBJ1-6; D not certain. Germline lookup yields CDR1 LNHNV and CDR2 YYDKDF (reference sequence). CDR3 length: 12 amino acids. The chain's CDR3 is CATSTMGSPLYF. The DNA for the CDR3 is TGTGCCACCAGCACCATGGGTTCACCCCTCTACTTT.

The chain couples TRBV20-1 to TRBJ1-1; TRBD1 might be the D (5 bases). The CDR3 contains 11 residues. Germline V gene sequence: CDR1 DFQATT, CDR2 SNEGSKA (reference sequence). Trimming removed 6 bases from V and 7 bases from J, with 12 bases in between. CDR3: CSAQPDIEAFF. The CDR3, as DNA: TGCAGTGCCCAGCCGGACATTGAAGCTTTCTTT.

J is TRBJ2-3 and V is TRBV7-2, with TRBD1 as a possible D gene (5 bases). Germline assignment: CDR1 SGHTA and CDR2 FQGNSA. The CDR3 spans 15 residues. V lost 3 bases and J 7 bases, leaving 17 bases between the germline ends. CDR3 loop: CASSFSGATGNTQYF. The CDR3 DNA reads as TGTGCCAGCAGCTTTTCTGGGGCCACTGGTAATACGCAGTATTTT.

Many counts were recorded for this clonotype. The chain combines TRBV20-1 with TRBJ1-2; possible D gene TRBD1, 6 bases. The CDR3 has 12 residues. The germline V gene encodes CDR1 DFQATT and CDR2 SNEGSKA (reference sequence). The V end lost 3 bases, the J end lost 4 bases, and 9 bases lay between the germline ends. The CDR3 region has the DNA TGCAGTGCTAGTTACAGGGTCTATGGCTACACCTTC. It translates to CSASYRVYGYTF.

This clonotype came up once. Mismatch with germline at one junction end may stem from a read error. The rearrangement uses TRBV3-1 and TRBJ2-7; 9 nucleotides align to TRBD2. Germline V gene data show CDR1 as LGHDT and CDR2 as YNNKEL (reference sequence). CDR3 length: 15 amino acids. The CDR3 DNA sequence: TGTGCCAGCAGCGGTAGCGGGGGAGGATCCTACGAGCAGTATTTC. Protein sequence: CASSGSGGGSYEQYF.